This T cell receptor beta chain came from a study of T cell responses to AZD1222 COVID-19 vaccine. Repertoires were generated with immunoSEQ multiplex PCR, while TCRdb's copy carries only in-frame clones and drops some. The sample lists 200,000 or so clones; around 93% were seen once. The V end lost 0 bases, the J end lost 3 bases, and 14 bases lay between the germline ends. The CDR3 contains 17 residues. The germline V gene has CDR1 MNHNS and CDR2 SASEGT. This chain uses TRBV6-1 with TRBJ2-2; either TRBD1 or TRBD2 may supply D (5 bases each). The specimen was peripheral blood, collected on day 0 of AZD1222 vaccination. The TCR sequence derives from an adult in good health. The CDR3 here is CASSEAYGGLDTGELFF. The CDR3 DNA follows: TGTGCCAGCAGTGAAGCGTATGGGGGTTTGGACACCGGGGAGCTGTTTTTT.